This T cell receptor beta chain is from a study of blood T cells in healthy people across ages. Study-wide results and caveats: More naive CD4+ cells and higher diversity were found in long-lived than in aged donors.

The table lists this clonotype with a few counts. What it recognizes is unknown. V was clipped by 7 bases and J by 2 bases; unmatched bases: 14. CDR3 length: 16 amino acids. Looked up from germline, CDR1 is SQVTM and CDR2 is ANQGSEA. The authors ran a second PCR of roughly 6 to 12 cycles using a sample-barcoded 5' primer and a J-beta primer mix. Each cDNA was tagged by a template-switch adaptor containing 12 random nucleotides. TCRdb re-called the 5' RACE reads through MiXCR, storing one row per CDR3 protein. The sample includes fewer than 2 million distinct CDR3 sequences, 30% to 40% of them seen just once.

J is TRBJ2-3 and V is TRBV29-1; 8 bases are a match to TRBD1. Material for sequencing was blood. The sequence was obtained from a human donor in good health. CDR3 amino acids: CSARGQVTTYTDTQYF. CDR3 coding DNA: TGCAGCGCCCGGGGACAGGTGACTACCTACACAGATACGCAGTATTTT.